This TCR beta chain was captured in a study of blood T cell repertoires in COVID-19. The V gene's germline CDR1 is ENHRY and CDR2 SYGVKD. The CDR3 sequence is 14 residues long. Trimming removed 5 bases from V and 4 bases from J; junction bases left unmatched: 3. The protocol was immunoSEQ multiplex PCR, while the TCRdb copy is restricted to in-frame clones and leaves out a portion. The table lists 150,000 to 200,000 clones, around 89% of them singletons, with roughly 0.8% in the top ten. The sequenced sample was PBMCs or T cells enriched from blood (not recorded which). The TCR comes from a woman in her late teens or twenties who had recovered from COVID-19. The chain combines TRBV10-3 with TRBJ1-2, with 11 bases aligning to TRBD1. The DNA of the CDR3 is TGTGCCATCAGTCCGGGACAGGGGGTCTATGGCTACACCTTC. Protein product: CAISPGQGVYGYTF.